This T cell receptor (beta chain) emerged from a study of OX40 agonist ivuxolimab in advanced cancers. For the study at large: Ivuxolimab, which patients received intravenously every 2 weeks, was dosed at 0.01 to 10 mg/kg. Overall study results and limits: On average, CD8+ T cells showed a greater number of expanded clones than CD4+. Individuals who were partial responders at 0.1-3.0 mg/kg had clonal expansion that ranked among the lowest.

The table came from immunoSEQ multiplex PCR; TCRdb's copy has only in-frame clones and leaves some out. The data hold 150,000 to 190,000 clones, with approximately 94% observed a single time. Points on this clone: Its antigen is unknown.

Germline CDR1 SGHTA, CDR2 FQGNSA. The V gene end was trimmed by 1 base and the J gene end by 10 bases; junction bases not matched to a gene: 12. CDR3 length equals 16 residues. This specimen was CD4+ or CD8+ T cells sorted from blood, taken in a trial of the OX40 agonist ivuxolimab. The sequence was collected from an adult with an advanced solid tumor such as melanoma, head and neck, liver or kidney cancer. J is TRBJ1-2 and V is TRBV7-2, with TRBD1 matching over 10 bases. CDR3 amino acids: CASSLVGTGDYSDYTF. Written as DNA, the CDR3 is TGTGCCAGCAGCTTAGTTGGGACAGGGGATTATTCTGACTACACCTTC.